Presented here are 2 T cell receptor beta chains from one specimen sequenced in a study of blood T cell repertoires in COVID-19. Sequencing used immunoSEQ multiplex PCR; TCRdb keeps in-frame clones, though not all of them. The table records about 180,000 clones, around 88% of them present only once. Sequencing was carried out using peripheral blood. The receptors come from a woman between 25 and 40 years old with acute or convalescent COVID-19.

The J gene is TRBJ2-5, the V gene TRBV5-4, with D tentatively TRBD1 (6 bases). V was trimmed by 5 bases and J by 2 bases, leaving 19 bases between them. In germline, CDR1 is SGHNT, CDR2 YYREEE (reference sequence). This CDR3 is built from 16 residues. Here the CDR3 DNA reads TGTGCCAGCAGAATAGGGAACAGGGACGTACAAGAGACCCAGTACTTC. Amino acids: CASRIGNRDVQETQYF.

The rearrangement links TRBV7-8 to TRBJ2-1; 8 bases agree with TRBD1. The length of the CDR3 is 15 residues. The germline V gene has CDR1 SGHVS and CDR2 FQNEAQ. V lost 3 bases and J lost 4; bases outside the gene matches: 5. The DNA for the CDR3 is TGTGCCAGCAGCTTGTCAGGACAGGGATACAATGAGCAGTTCTTC. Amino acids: CASSLSGQGYNEQFF.